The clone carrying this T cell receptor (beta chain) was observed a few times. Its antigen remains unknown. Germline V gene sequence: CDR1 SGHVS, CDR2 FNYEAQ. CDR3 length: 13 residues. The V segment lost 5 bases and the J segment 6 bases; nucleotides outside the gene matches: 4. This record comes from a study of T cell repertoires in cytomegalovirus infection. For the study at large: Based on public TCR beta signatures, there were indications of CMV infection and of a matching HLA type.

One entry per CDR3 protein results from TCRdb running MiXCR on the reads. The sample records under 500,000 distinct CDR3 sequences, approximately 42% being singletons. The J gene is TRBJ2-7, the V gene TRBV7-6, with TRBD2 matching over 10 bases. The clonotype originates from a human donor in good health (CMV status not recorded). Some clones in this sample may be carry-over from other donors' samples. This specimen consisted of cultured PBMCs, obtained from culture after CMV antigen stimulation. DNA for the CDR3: TGTGCCAGCAGCCGGACTAGCGGCTCCGAGCAGTACTTC. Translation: CASSRTSGSEQYF.